The T cell receptor (beta chain) under discussion was sequenced for a study of blood T cell repertoires in COVID-19. Study information: The analysed material was cDNA or gDNA that came from T cells, B-cell-depleted T cells, or PBMCs.

How the authors handled the data: Reference gene primer amplification yielded estimated nucleated cell counts. Sequencing used immunoSEQ multiplex PCR; TCRdb keeps in-frame clones, though not all of them. The V and J calls and clone size are taken from that table; D and trimming were inferred from the DNA. Among roughly 200,000 clones listed, around 85% were seen once. Trimming pared 6 bases from V and 11 bases from J, leaving 19 bases between. The CDR3 is 13 amino acids. The germline gives CDR1 MNHEY, CDR2 SVGAGI. The clonotype comes from a woman in her fifties or sixties with acute or convalescent COVID-19. The chain is built from TRBV6-5 and TRBJ1-1; a possible D gene is TRBD1 (6 bases). Sequencing input: peripheral blood. The CDR3: CASSTGGLRAAFF. The CDR3 DNA is TGTGCCAGCAGCACGGGGGGGCTTAGGGCTGCTTTCTTT.